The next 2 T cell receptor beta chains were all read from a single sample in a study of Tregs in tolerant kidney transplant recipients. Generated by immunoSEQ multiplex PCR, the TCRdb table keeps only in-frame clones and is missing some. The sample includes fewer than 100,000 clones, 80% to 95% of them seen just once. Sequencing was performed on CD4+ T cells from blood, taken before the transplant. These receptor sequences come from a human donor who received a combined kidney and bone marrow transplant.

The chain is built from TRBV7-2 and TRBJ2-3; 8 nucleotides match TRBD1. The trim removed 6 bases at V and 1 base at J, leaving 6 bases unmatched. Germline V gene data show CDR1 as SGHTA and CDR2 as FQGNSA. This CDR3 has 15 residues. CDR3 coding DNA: TGTGCCAGCAGTAGACAACAGGGGGGCACAGATACGCAGTATTTT. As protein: CASSRQQGGTDTQYF.

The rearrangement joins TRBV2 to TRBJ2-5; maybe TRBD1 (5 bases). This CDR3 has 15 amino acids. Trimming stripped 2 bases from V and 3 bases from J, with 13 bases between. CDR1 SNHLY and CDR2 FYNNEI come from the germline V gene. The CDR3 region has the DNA TGTGCCAGCAGTGAACTGGTCAGGGTCAAAGAGACCCAGTACTTC. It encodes CASSELVRVKETQYF.